This T cell receptor beta chain was captured in a study of vaccination effects on CD4 cells after COVID-19 (dated by TCRdb to between 2022 and 2023). Broadly, across the study: Post-vaccine samples across the study were collected a median of 72 days after the second dose, with a range of 14 to 241. The study compared SARS-CoV-2 spike-specific CD4+ TCR repertoires before and after mRNA vaccination in COVID-19 convalescent patients and infection-naive vaccine recipients. The full study included roughly 11 COVID-19 convalescent patients and several SARS-CoV-2-naive healthy vaccine recipients. The Oncomine TCR Beta short-read assay on an Illumina iSeq 100 was used to sequence cultures from other donors in the study.

As encoded in the germline V gene, CDR1 is KGHSH while CDR2 is LQKENI. From cysteine to phenylalanine, the CDR3 is 15 amino acids long. Only the CDR3 DNA stays, 45 bases, in frame from base 1. Trimming removed 1 base from V and 0 bases from J, leaving 9 bases between the germline ends. In the ViraFEST assay, PBMC were stimulated with viral peptide pools, and antigen-specific CD4+ T cell clonotypes were then identified by expansion using TCR sequencing. After approximately eleven days of culture, CD4+ T cells were isolated with the EasySep CD4+ T cell isolation kit. Each participant got two doses of an mRNA SARS-CoV-2 vaccine, either BNT162b2 or mRNA-1273. None of the healthy vaccine recipients had a prior SARS-CoV-2 infection, which was confirmed by nucleocapsid antibody tests that came back negative both before and after vaccination. Approximately 2 million PBMC per well were cultured in IMDM with 5% human AB serum, 8.5 to 10 IU/ml IL-2 and gentamicin, plus 10 ug/ml peptides. On days 3 and 7, half of the culture medium was replaced with fresh IL-2-containing medium. Unless noted otherwise, every peptide stimulation condition was grown in triplicate wells. Using Ficoll-Paque Plus gradient centrifugation, PBMC were separated from whole blood and then either used fresh or cryopreserved at -140C. The overlapping peptide pools covered the spike proteins of SARS-CoV-2 as well as those of the common cold coronaviruses HCoV-NL63, HCoV-OC43 and HCoV-229E. The QIAamp micro DNA kit was used to extract genomic DNA from the cultured CD4+ T cells.

Comments on this clone: Its antigen is still unknown. Base qualities are not recorded, but no much larger clone differs from it by a single base.

Summary of the overall study and its limitations: Among healthy vaccine recipients, nearly all vaccine-induced clones were SARS-CoV-2 mono-reactive, and only 1 of 255 was cross-reactive with common cold coronaviruses. Clones induced by infection and clones induced by vaccination both contracted markedly at late timepoints after vaccination, which fits with T cell responses waning over time. Limitations of the study were the small number of convalescent patients and the absence of early post-infection timepoints.

Library preparation employed the immunoSEQ multiplex PCR assay. DNA from the cultured, isolated CD4+ T cells was subjected to TCR beta CDR3 sequencing. Processing in the source paper ran as follows. Non-productive TCR sequences were removed and reads were trimmed to the CDR3 region, keeping CDR3s of at least 7 amino acids. Antigen-specific clonotypes were identified with the MANAFEST web app by comparing expansion in peptide wells against reference cultures. To count as positive, a clone had to show expansion at FDR<0.05 compared with the reference and with all other wells, an odds ratio above 5, and a frequency above 0.1% in two replicate wells. A clonotype was called cross-reactive if it was significantly expanded both in SARS-CoV-2 spike wells and in at least one common cold coronavirus spike condition. CDR3 similarity was assessed by Levenshtein distance using the stringdist R package, and unrooted trees were constructed with ape in R 3.6.1. Not all clones reach the TCRdb copy of this immuneACCESS table, which keeps in-frame sequences only. Checked studies attribute under half of the gap to unresolved V genes and leave the rest unexplained. V and J calls and clone size are those listed in that table; D and trimming were worked out from the DNA. The sample data list fewer than 80,000 clones, and around 74% of these were observed just once. The ten largest clones take up about 1.4% of the sample.

This specimen consisted of CD4+ T cells from PBMCs cultured with HCoV-229E spike peptides, obtained after COVID-19 vaccination. Sample cell subset or site, as interpreted from the label and publication: HCoV-229E spike overlapping peptide pool stimulation. The chain links TRBV18 with TRBJ1-1; the D segment cannot be called with confidence. The source of this sequence is a human donor who received a COVID-19 vaccine. The CDR3 region has the sequence CASSPQEVLNTEAFF. Read as DNA, the sequence is TGTGCCAGCTCACCACAGGAGGTCCTGAACACTGAAGCTTTCTTT. The variable domain in full, with residues beyond the CDR3 obtained from the reference TRBV18 and TRBJ1-1 genes, is NAGVMQNPRHLVRRRGQEARLRCSPMKGHSHVYWYRQLPEEGLKFMVYLQKENIIDESGMPKERFSAEFPKEGPSILRIQQVVRGDSAAYFCASSPQEVLNTEAFFGQGTRLTVV.